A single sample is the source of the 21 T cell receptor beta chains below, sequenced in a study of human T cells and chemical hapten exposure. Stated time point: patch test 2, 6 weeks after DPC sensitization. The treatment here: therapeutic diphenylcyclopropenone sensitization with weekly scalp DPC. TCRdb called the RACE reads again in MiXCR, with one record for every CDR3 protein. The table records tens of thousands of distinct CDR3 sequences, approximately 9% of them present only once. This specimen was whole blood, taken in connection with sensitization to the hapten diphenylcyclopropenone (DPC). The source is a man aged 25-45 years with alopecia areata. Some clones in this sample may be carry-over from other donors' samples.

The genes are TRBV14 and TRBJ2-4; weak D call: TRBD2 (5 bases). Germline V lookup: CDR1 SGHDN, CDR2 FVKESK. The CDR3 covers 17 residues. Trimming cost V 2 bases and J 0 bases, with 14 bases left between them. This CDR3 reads CASSQWGEGSAKNIQYF. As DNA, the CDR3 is TGTGCCAGCAGCCAATGGGGTGAGGGATCAGCCAAAAACATTCAGTACTTC.

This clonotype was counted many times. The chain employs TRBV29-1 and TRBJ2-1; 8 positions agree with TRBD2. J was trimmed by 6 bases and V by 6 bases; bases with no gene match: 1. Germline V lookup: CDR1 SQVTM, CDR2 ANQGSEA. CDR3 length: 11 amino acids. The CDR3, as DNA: TGCAGCGTCACTAGCGGCAATGAGCAGTTCTTC. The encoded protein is CSVTSGNEQFF.

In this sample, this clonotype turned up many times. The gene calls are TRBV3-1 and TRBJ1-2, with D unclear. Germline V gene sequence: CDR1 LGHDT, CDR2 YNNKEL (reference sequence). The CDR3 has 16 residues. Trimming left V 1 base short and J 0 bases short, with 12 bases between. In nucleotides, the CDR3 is TGTGCCAGCAGCCAAGGGGCACCGGTTGCTAACTATGGCTACACCTTC. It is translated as CASSQGAPVANYGYTF.

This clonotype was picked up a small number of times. The CDR3 protein is CASSLRQDLYGYTF. CDR3 DNA: TGTGCCAGCAGCCTCAGACAGGATCTCTATGGCTACACCTTC. The V call is TRBV7-6, the J call TRBJ1-2; possible D gene TRBD1, 6 bases. This CDR3 contains 14 residues. Germline lookup yields CDR1 SGHVS and CDR2 FNYEAQ. The V end was cut by 5 bases, the J end by 4 bases, with 14 bases between.

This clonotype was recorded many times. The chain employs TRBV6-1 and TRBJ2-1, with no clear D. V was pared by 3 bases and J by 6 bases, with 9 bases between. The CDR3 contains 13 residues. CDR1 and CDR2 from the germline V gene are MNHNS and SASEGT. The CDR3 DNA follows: TGTGCCAGCAGTGAGTTGCCCATCAATGAGCAGTTCTTC. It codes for CASSELPINEQFF.

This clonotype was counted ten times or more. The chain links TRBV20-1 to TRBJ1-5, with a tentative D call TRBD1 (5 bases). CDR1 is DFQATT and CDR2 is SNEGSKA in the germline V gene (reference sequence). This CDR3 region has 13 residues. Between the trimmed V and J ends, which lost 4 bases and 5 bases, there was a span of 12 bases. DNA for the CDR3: TGCAGTGCTACCAGGGAATACGATCAGCCCCAGCATTTT. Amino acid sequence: CSATREYDQPQHF.

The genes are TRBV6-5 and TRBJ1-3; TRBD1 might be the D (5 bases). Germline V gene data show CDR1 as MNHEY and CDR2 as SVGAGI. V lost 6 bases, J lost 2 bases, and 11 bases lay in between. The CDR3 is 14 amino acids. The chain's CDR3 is CASSIGTPGNTIYF. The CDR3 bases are TGTGCCAGCAGCATTGGGACTCCTGGAAACACCATATATTTT.

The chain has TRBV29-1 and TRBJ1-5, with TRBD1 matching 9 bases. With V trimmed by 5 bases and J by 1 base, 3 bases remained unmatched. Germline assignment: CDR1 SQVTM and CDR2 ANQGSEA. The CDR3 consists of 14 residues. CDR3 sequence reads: CSVTGGGSNQPQHF. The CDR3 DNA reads TGCAGCGTTACAGGGGGCGGGAGCAATCAGCCCCAGCATTTT.

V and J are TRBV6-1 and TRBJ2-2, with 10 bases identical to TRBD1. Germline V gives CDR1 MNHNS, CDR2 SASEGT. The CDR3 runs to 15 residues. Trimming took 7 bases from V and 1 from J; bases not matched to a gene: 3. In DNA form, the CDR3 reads TGTGCCAGCAAGACAGGGGGCCAGAACACCGGGGAGCTGTTTTTT. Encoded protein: CASKTGGQNTGELFF.

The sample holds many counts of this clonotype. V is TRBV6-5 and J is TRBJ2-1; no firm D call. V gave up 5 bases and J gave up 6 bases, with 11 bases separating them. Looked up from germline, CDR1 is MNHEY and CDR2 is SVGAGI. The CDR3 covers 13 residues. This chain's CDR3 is CASSRPGLNEQFF. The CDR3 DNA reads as TGTGCCAGCAGTAGACCGGGTCTCAATGAGCAGTTCTTC.

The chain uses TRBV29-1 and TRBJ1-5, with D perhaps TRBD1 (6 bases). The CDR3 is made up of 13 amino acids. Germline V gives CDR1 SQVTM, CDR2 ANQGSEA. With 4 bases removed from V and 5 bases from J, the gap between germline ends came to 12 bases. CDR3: CSVGEGTYQPQHF. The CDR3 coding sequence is TGCAGCGTTGGAGAAGGGACATATCAGCCCCAGCATTTT.

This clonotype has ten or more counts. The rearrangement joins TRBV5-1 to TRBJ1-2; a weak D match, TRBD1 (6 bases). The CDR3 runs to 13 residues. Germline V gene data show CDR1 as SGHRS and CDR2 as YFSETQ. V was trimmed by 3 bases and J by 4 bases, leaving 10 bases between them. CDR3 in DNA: TGCGCCAGCAGCTCAGGGGAGCGCTATGGCTACACCTTC. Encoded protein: CASSSGERYGYTF.

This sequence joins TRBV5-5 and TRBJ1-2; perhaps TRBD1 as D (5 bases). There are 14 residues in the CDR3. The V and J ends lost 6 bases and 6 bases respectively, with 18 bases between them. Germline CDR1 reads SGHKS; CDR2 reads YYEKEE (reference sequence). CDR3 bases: TGTGCCAGCACCTCCGTAGGGGCGAGGAATGGCTACACCTTC. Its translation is CASTSVGARNGYTF.

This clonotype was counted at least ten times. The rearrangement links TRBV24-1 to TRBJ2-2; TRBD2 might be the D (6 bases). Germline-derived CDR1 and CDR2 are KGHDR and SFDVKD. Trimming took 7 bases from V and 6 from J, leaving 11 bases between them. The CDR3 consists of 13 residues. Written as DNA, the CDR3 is TGTGCCACCAGGGAGGGCGGCGCCGGGGAGCTGTTTTTT. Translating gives CATREGGAGELFF.

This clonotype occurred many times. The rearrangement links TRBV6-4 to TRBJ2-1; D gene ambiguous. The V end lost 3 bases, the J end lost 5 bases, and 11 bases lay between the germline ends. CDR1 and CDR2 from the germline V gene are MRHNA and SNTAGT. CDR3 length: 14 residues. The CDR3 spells CASSERDGNNEQFF. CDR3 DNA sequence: TGTGCCAGCAGTGAAAGGGATGGGAACAATGAGCAGTTCTTC.

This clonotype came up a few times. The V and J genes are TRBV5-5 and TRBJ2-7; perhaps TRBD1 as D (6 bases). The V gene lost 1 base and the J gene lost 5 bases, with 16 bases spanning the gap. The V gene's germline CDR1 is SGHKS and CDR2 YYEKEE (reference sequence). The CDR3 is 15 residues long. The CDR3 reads CASSLSRAQGNEQYF. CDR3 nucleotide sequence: TGTGCCAGCAGCTTGTCTAGAGCACAGGGAAACGAGCAGTACTTC.

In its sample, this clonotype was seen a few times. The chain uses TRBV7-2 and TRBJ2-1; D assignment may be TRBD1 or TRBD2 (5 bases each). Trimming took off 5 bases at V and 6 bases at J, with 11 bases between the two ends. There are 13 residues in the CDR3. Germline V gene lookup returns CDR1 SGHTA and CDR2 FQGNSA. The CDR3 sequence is CASSTGTTNEQFF. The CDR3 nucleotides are TGTGCCAGCAGCACCGGGACGACCAATGAGCAGTTCTTC.

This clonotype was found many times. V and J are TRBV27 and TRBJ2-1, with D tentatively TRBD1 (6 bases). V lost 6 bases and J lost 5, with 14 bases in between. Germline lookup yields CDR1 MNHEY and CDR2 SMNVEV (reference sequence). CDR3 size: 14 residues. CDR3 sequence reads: CASSSAEGDNEQFF. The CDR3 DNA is TGTGCCAGCAGCAGTGCAGAGGGGGACAATGAGCAGTTCTTC.

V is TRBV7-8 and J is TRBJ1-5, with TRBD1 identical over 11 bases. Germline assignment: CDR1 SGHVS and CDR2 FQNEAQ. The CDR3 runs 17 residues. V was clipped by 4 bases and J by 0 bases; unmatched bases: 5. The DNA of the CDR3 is TGTGCCAGCAGCTCTGGGACAGGGGGGAATAGCAATCAGCCCCAGCATTTT. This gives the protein CASSSGTGGNSNQPQHF.

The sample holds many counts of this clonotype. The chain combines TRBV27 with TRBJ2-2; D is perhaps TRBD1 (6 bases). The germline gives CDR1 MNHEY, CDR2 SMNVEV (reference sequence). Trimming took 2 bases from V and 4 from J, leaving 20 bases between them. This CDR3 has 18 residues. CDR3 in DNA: TGTGCCAGCAGTTTAGGGACAACGTGGGCCCCCAGCACCGGGGAGCTGTTTTTT. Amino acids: CASSLGTTWAPSTGELFF.

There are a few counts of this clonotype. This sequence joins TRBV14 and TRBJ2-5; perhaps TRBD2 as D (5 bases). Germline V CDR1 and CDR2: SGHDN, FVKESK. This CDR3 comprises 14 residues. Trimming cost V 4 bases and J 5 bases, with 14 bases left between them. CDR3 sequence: CASSPPDSRETQYF. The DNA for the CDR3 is TGTGCCAGCAGCCCCCCGGACTCGCGTGAGACCCAGTACTTC. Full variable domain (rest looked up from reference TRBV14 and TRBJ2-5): EAGVTQFPSHSVIEKGQTVTLRCDPISGHDNLYWYRRVMGKEIKFLLHFVKESKQDESGMPNNRFLAERTGGTYSTLKVQPAELEDSGVYFCASSPPDSRETQYFGPGTRLLVL.